This entry lists 17 T cell receptor beta chains sequenced from one sample in a study of cytomegalovirus exposure and HLA in healthy donors. 13 Jbeta primers and 60 Vbeta primers were used for the PCR. Produced via immunoSEQ multiplex PCR; TCRdb's table is partial and in-frame only. The table lists more than 200,000 clones, about 83% of them singletons, with around 1.4% in the top ten. Sequenced material: PBMCs. All receptors come from a girl between 10 and 17 years old in good health and CMV-seronegative.

This chain joins TRBV28 and TRBJ1-2, with 8 bases lining up with TRBD1. V lost 7 bases to trimming and J lost 1 base; unmatched junction nucleotides: 5. In germline, CDR1 is MDHEN, CDR2 SYDVKM. This CDR3 comprises 14 residues. CDR3: CASKTGAHNYGYTF. The CDR3 DNA reads TGTGCCAGCAAGACAGGGGCCCATAACTATGGCTACACCTTC.

The chain employs TRBV9 and TRBJ1-1; D ambiguous. From germline, CDR1 is SGDLS and CDR2 YYNGEE. This CDR3 has 15 amino acids. V dropped 1 base and J dropped 1 base, with 11 bases sitting between them. The CDR3 coding sequence is TGTGCCAGCAGCGTATCCCCGGGAAAGAACACTGAAGCTTTCTTT. Protein product: CASSVSPGKNTEAFF.

This clone was recorded a few times. This rearrangement joins TRBV7-9 to TRBJ1-4; D is possibly TRBD1 (6 bases). In germline, CDR1 is SEHNR, CDR2 FQNEAQ (reference sequence). The length of the CDR3 is 17 residues. Deletions cut 0 bases from V and 7 bases from J, with 18 bases between. The CDR3 region is CASSLARPAGAVEKLFF. CDR3 in DNA: TGTGCCAGCAGCTTAGCCCGCCCGGCAGGGGCGGTTGAAAAACTGTTTTTT. The full variable domain, its missing parts supplied by reference TRBV7-9 and TRBJ1-4, is DTGVSQNPRHKITKRGQNVTFRCDPISEHNRLYWYRQTLGQGPEFLTYFQNEAQLEKSRLLSDRFSAERPKGSFSTLEIQRTEQGDSAMYLCASSLARPAGAVEKLFFGSGTQLSVL.

This sequence joins TRBV4-2 and TRBJ2-1; D is unclear. The germline V and J ends were trimmed by 2 bases and 5 bases, with 10 bases remaining between them. In germline, CDR1 is LGHNA, CDR2 YNFKEQ. The CDR3 length is 14 residues. CDR3 sequence: CASSQLGSNNEQFF. The CDR3 DNA is TGTGCCAGCAGCCAACTCGGTTCCAACAATGAGCAGTTCTTC.

Comment on this clone: The same CDR3 also results from other DNA sequences found in this sample. The chain couples TRBV4-2 to TRBJ1-1, with 9 bases fitting TRBD1. V lost 0 bases and J lost 2; bases outside the gene matches: 1. The CDR3 has 15 residues. Germline assignment: CDR1 LGHNA and CDR2 YNFKEQ. As DNA, the CDR3 is TGTGCCAGCAGCCAAGAGGGACAGGGTAACACTGAAGCTTTCTTT. Protein sequence: CASSQEGQGNTEAFF.

The genes are TRBV28 and TRBJ2-6, with D uncertain. The CDR3 extends over 14 amino acids. V lost 3 bases and J lost 0, with 3 bases in between. Germline V gene sequence: CDR1 MDHEN, CDR2 SYDVKM. This chain's CDR3 is CASSLRSGANVLTF. As DNA, the CDR3 is TGTGCCAGCAGTTTGCGCTCTGGGGCCAACGTCCTGACTTTC.

The rearrangement links TRBV6-6 to TRBJ1-2; D is ambiguous. V was shortened by 8 bases and J by 3 bases, with 10 bases between the two germline ends. Germline lookup yields CDR1 MNHNY and CDR2 SVGAGI (reference sequence). The CDR3 sequence is 12 residues long. The CDR3 loop reads CASLSPDYGYTF. DNA of the CDR3: TGTGCCAGCCTATCCCCTGACTATGGCTACACCTTC.

This sequence joins TRBV28 and TRBJ2-7; 11 bases match TRBD2. CDR1 and CDR2 (germline): MDHEN, SYDVKM. V was pared by 5 bases and J by 6 bases, with 9 bases of the junction left unmatched. CDR3 size: 15 residues. In DNA, the CDR3 is TGTGCCAGCAGTCCCGGAGTCCTAGCGGGGGGCGAGCAGTACTTC. Translation gives CASSPGVLAGGEQYF.

CDR3 sequence reads: CAWIVKGKGPEAFF. The DNA of the CDR3 is TGTGCCTGGATCGTGAAAGGGAAGGGGCCTGAAGCTTTCTTT. This chain uses TRBV30 with TRBJ1-1, with D possibly being TRBD1 (5 bases). The CDR3 has 14 amino acids. The germline CDR1 and CDR2 sequences are GTSNPN and SVGIG (reference sequence). Trimming shortened V by 4 bases and J by 6 bases, and 18 bases separated the two germline ends.

The rearrangement uses TRBV2 and TRBJ1-5; no definite D call. Germline V gene sequence: CDR1 SNHLY, CDR2 FYNNEI. The CDR3 is 12 amino acids. The V gene lost 9 bases and the J gene lost 0 bases, with 6 bases spanning the gap. In DNA, the CDR3 is TGTGCCAGTCGTCTTAGCAATCAGCCCCAGCATTTT. It codes for CASRLSNQPQHF.

This chain uses TRBV27 with TRBJ2-7; 7 bases map to TRBD2. J gave up 5 bases and V 5 bases, and 24 bases lay outside the gene matches. The germline gives CDR1 MNHEY, CDR2 SMNVEV (reference sequence). The CDR3 extends over 19 amino acids. DNA of the CDR3: TGTGCCAGCAGTGACAAGTTCATGGCTGGTCGACTAGCTATCCACGAGCAGTACTTC. This encodes CASSDKFMAGRLAIHEQYF.

The chain is built from TRBV7-2 and TRBJ2-3; 9 bases line up with TRBD2. Germline V gene lookup returns CDR1 SGHTA and CDR2 FQGNSA. The CDR3 extends over 15 amino acids. Unmatched junction bases numbered 3, after V lost 1 base and J lost 4 bases. The CDR3 spells CASSLVGTSPDTQYF. The CDR3 DNA sequence: TGTGCCAGCAGCTTAGTCGGGACTAGCCCAGATACGCAGTATTTT.

CDR3 region: CASSGLTGGASGAFF. The CDR3 DNA is TGTGCCAGCAGTGGATTGACAGGGGGTGCTTCAGGAGCTTTCTTT. The chain carries TRBV2 and TRBJ1-1, with 9 positions matching TRBD1. Germline values: CDR1 SNHLY, CDR2 FYNNEI. V was clipped by 4 bases and J by 10 bases; unmatched bases: 13. The CDR3 spans 15 residues.

This clone was observed a few times. This chain uses TRBV6-5 with TRBJ2-7; 9 bases fit TRBD2. From germline, CDR1 is MNHEY and CDR2 SVGAGI. V trimming: 6 bases; J trimming: 4 bases; junction bases outside the gene matches: 10. The CDR3 has 15 amino acids. The DNA for the CDR3 is TGTGCCAGCAGCTACCGCGGGGGGGGTCCTTACGAGCAGTACTTC. Protein sequence: CASSYRGGGPYEQYF.

This chain joins TRBV11-2 and TRBJ2-1; D not resolved. This CDR3 is 17 amino acids long. Germline CDR1 and CDR2: SGHAT and FQNNGV. The germline V and J ends were trimmed by 1 base and 3 bases, with 16 bases remaining between them. CDR3 residues: CASSLVLVARGYNEQFF. The CDR3 nucleotides read TGTGCCAGCAGCTTAGTCCTCGTGGCGAGAGGCTACAATGAGCAGTTCTTC.

V gene TRBV9 combines with J gene TRBJ2-2; 10 nucleotides align to TRBD2. Losses at the gene ends were 4 bases for V and 7 bases for J; bases not matched to a gene: 7. Germline V gene lookup returns CDR1 SGDLS and CDR2 YYNGEE. CDR3 length: 15 residues. In DNA, the CDR3 is TGTGCCAGCAGCTCCCGGACTAGCGGATTCGGGGAGCTGTTTTTT. The encoded protein is CASSSRTSGFGELFF.

The chain has TRBV28 and TRBJ1-5; no firm D call. CDR1 and CDR2 from the germline V gene are MDHEN and SYDVKM. V lost 6 bases and J lost 5, with 26 bases in between. The CDR3 covers 18 residues. The CDR3 is CASSHSAGPPGLYQPQHF. CDR3 coding DNA: TGTGCCAGCAGCCACTCTGCCGGACCGCCTGGACTTTATCAGCCCCAGCATTTT.